These 21 T cell receptor beta chains share one sample of origin, sequenced in a study of beta chain features in type 1 diabetes. Isolated RNA was reverse transcribed in full, so expressed TCRB transcripts were sequenced. Repertoires were generated with immunoSEQ multiplex PCR, while TCRdb's copy carries only in-frame clones and drops some. The sample contains about 150,000 clones, 11% of which appear only once. The sample taken for sequencing was central memory CD4+ T cells from blood. These receptors came from a man aged 18 to 35 in good health.

The V and J genes are TRBV5-4 and TRBJ2-4, with 7 nucleotides matching TRBD1. Trimming took 4 bases from V and 8 from J; bases not matched to a gene: 9. The CDR3 is 14 residues long. Germline CDR1 and CDR2: SGHNT and YYREEE (reference sequence). The CDR3 bases are TGTGCCAGCAGCACGGGACAGACGCGCGACATTCAGTACTTC. This encodes CASSTGQTRDIQYF.

The chain is built from TRBV7-9 and TRBJ1-2, with a weak D call TRBD1 (5 bases). Germline V CDR1 and CDR2: SEHNR, FQNEAQ (reference sequence). The CDR3 runs to 14 residues. V lost 7 bases to trimming and J lost 7 bases, with 19 bases between them. The CDR3 reads CASTLEARDSGYTF. CDR3 nucleotides: TGTGCCAGCACCCTCGAGGCCCGGGACTCTGGCTACACCTTC.

This CDR3 is CASSFSGRSHNEQFF. The CDR3 DNA follows: TGTGCCAGCAGCTTTAGCGGGAGGTCCCACAATGAGCAGTTCTTC. The chain uses TRBV11-2 and TRBJ2-1, with 10 bases fitting TRBD2. The CDR3 runs to 15 residues. V shed 3 bases, J shed 5 bases, and the junction held 4 bases outside the gene matches. The germline V gene has CDR1 SGHAT and CDR2 FQNNGV.

Only a few counts were recorded for this clone. V gene TRBV2 combines with J gene TRBJ1-1; D gene uncertain. From germline, CDR1 is SNHLY and CDR2 FYNNEI. V dropped 4 bases and J dropped 7 bases, with 10 bases sitting between them. CDR3 length: 12 residues. Here the CDR3 reads CASSAQGLEAFF. In DNA form, the CDR3 reads TGTGCCAGCAGTGCACAAGGCCTTGAAGCTTTCTTT.

This clone was detected a few times. V usage is TRBV6-4 and J usage is TRBJ1-1; a weak D match, TRBD1 (5 bases). Germline assignment: CDR1 MRHNA and CDR2 SNTAGT. V shed 2 bases and J shed 1 base, with 8 bases lying between them. The CDR3 sequence is 14 residues long. The CDR3 protein is CASSDDSRNTEAFF. CDR3 nucleotides: TGTGCCAGCAGTGACGACAGTCGGAACACTGAAGCTTTCTTT.

This clone was observed a few times. The chain links TRBV30 to TRBJ1-2; 7 bases map to TRBD1. J gave up 8 bases and V 3 bases, and 9 bases lay outside the gene matches. The V gene's germline CDR1 is GTSNPN and CDR2 SVGIG (reference sequence). This CDR3 comprises 13 residues. The chain's CDR3 is CAWSDDRDRGYTF. The CDR3 nucleotides are TGTGCCTGGAGCGATGACAGGGATCGCGGCTACACCTTC. The full variable domain, completed using reference TRBV30 and TRBJ1-2, is SQTIHQWPATLVQPVGSPLSLECTVEGTSNPNLYWYRQAAGRGLQLLFYSVGIGQISSEVPQNLSASRPQDRQFILSSKKLLLSDSGFYLCAWSDDRDRGYTFGSGTRLTVV.

This clone was picked up a small number of times. V and J are TRBV18 and TRBJ2-7, with 10 bases aligning to TRBD1. CDR3 length: 15 amino acids. CDR1 is KGHSH, CDR2 LQKENI, per germline. Unmatched junction bases numbered 4, after V lost 3 bases and J lost 2 bases. The CDR3 protein is CASSPGQGTTYEQYF. The CDR3 DNA follows: TGTGCCAGCTCACCGGGACAGGGGACCACCTACGAGCAGTACTTC.

This rearrangement joins TRBV29-1 to TRBJ1-3; possible D gene TRBD1, 6 bases. There are 13 residues in the CDR3. Germline V gives CDR1 SQVTM, CDR2 ANQGSEA. V lost 6 bases to trimming and J lost 4 bases, with 13 bases between them. CDR3 loop: CSVQQGTGNTIYF. CDR3 sequence (DNA): TGCAGCGTACAACAGGGTACCGGAAACACCATATATTTT.

This clone came up a few times. This rearrangement joins TRBV6-1 to TRBJ1-1, with 9 bases fitting TRBD1. Germline values: CDR1 MNHNS, CDR2 SASEGT. The CDR3 extends over 14 amino acids. Trimming cost V 5 bases and J 5 bases; bases outside gene matches: 6. This CDR3 reads CASSLPGQGTEAFF. The DNA for the CDR3 is TGTGCCAGCAGTTTACCGGGACAGGGAACTGAAGCTTTCTTT.

This clone has a handful of counts. This rearrangement joins TRBV10-3 to TRBJ2-5; D gene ambiguous. Germline CDR1 and CDR2: ENHRY and SYGVKD. Deletions cut 10 bases from V and 0 bases from J, with 9 bases between. The length of the CDR3 is 12 residues. Written as DNA, the CDR3 is TGTGCCACCCTAGACGACCAAGAGACCCAGTACTTC. Translating it yields CATLDDQETQYF.

This clone was found a few times. The chain has TRBV5-1 and TRBJ1-2; D gene uncertain. CDR1 and CDR2 (germline): SGHRS, YFSETQ. V shed 4 bases and J shed 8 bases, with 15 bases lying between them. CDR3 size: 13 residues. The CDR3 region is CASSPDGAGGYTF. Here the CDR3 DNA reads TGCGCCAGCAGCCCGGACGGAGCCGGGGGCTACACCTTC.

There are a few counts of this clone. This chain connects TRBV28 to TRBJ2-4; TRBD1 matches 7 bases. Germline values: CDR1 MDHEN, CDR2 SYDVKM. The V gene end was trimmed by 5 bases and the J gene end by 0 bases; junction bases not matched to a gene: 4. The length of the CDR3 is 15 residues. This chain's CDR3 is CASSPQGIAKNIQYF. Written as DNA, the CDR3 is TGTGCCAGCAGTCCACAGGGGATAGCCAAAAACATTCAGTACTTC.

V is TRBV30 and J is TRBJ2-3; 7 bases fit TRBD1. CDR1 GTSNPN and CDR2 SVGIG come from the germline V gene (reference sequence). V trimming: 4 bases; J trimming: 3 bases; junction bases outside the gene matches: 7. The CDR3 runs to 14 residues. This CDR3 reads CAWNRGQATDTQYF. The CDR3 DNA is TGTGCCTGGAATAGAGGACAGGCGACAGATACGCAGTATTTT.

This clone was seen only a few times. This chain links TRBV6-5 with TRBJ2-7; the D is unclear. The CDR3 length is 12 residues. CDR1 is MNHEY and CDR2 is SVGAGI in the germline V gene. Trimming removed 2 bases from V and 2 bases from J, with 4 bases in between. CDR3 sequence reads: CASSYETYEQYF. DNA for the CDR3: TGTGCCAGCAGTTACGAGACCTACGAGCAGTACTTC.

This chain links TRBV21-1 with TRBJ2-2. TRBV21-1 is a listed pseudogene. The CDR3 is 8 amino acids. The CDR3 loop reads CSTGELFF. The CDR3 bases are TGTTCCACCGGGGAGCTGTTTTTT.

V usage is TRBV29-1 and J usage is TRBJ2-3, with 12 bases fitting TRBD2. The length of the CDR3 is 13 residues. The J segment lost 6 bases and the V segment lost 5 bases, leaving 3 bases of the junction unmatched. In germline, CDR1 is SQVTM, CDR2 ANQGSEA. The DNA for the CDR3 is TGCAGCGTTAGAACTAGCGGGAGGGATACGCAGTATTTT. As protein: CSVRTSGRDTQYF.

The gene calls are TRBV7-8 and TRBJ1-6, with TRBD1 as a possible D gene (6 bases). The V gene's germline CDR1 is SGHVS and CDR2 FQNEAQ. This CDR3 comprises 16 residues. V was clipped by 1 base and J by 10 bases, with 17 bases between them. The CDR3 sequence is CASSLGRAGARSPLHF. The CDR3 region has the DNA TGTGCCAGCAGCTTAGGGCGAGCAGGGGCCAGGTCACCCCTCCACTTT. Based on the CDR3 plus reference TRBV7-8 and TRBJ1-6, the full variable domain is GAGVSQSPRYKVAKRGQDVALRCDPISGHVSLFWYQQALGQGPEFLTYFQNEAQLDKSGLPSDRFFAERPEGSVSTLKIQRTQQEDSAVYLCASSLGRAGARSPLHFGNGTRLTVT.

This clone has more than one count but fewer than ten. The V call is TRBV9, the J call TRBJ1-5; no clear D gene. Trimming stripped 4 bases from V and 7 bases from J, with 18 bases between. CDR3 length equals 15 residues. Per the germline V gene, CDR1 is SGDLS and CDR2 is YYNGEE. CDR3 nucleotides: TGTGCCAGCAGCCCCCTTGGGGAGTTGACCCAGCCCCAGCATTTT. Its translation is CASSPLGELTQPQHF.

This clone came up a few times. The rearrangement joins TRBV5-4 to TRBJ2-3; 12 bases are shared with TRBD2. CDR1 SGHNT and CDR2 YYREEE come from the germline V gene (reference sequence). V shed 4 bases, J shed 0 bases, and the junction held 6 bases outside the gene matches. The CDR3 runs 17 residues. CDR3 loop: CASSHRLAGASTDTQYF. For the CDR3, the DNA is TGTGCCAGCAGCCATCGACTAGCGGGGGCTAGCACAGATACGCAGTATTTT. The complete variable domain, with remaining parts taken from reference TRBV5-4 and TRBJ2-3, reads ETGVTQSPTHLIKTRGQQVTLRCSSQSGHNTVSWYQQALGQGPQFIFQYYREEENGRGNFPPRFSGLQFPNYSSELNVNALELDDSALYLCASSHRLAGASTDTQYFGPGTRLTVL.

On this clone: This may come from a read error, since a much larger clone is one base off. The sample holds other DNA sequences that translate to the same CDR3. The rearrangement links TRBV29-1 to TRBJ2-6; D is possibly TRBD1 (5 bases). The germline V gene encodes CDR1 SQVTM and CDR2 ANQGSEA. CDR3 size: 14 residues. Trimming took off 7 bases at V and 0 bases at J, with 10 bases between the two ends. This CDR3 reads CSGAQGSGANVLTF. The CDR3, as DNA: TGCAGCGGGGCTCAGGGCTCTGGGGCCAACGTCCTGACTTTC.

The J gene is TRBJ2-7, the V gene TRBV7-2, with 7 bases matching TRBD2. With V trimmed by 1 base and J by 0 bases, 6 bases remained unmatched. Germline lookup yields CDR1 SGHTA and CDR2 FQGNSA. CDR3 length: 16 amino acids. CDR3 region: CASSLGPAGSSYEQYF. CDR3 nucleotides: TGTGCCAGCAGCTTAGGTCCAGCGGGGAGCTCCTACGAGCAGTACTTC.